Shown below are 21 T cell receptor beta chains from a single sample sequenced in a study of blood T cells in healthy people across ages. It was with a sample-barcoded 5' primer and a J-beta primer mix that a second PCR of roughly 6 to 11 cycles was run. TCRdb reprocessed the 5' RACE reads with MiXCR, giving one entry per CDR3 protein. The sample records under 2,000,000 distinct CDR3 sequences, around half being singletons. Sequencing used blood. Source of these receptors: a woman aged 40 to 50 in good health.

This chain connects TRBV6-2 or TRBV6-3 to TRBJ2-5; D ambiguous. In germline, CDR1 is MNHEY, CDR2 SVGEGT. V dropped 6 bases and J dropped 2 bases, with 10 bases sitting between them. The CDR3 is 13 amino acids. CDR3 nucleotide sequence: TGTGCCAGCAGCGACACCTTTCAAGAGACCCAGTACTTC. Encoded protein: CASSDTFQETQYF.

This clonotype was seen only a few times. The gene calls are TRBV7-2 and TRBJ2-6, with 8 bases identical to TRBD1. Trimming removed 5 bases from V and 4 bases from J; junction bases left unmatched: 16. In germline, CDR1 is SGHTA, CDR2 FQGNSA. CDR3 size: 19 residues. The chain's CDR3 is CASSPPGGGSKSGANVLTF. As DNA, the CDR3 is TGTGCCAGCAGCCCTCCAGGGGGCGGGTCGAAATCAGGGGCCAACGTCCTGACTTTC. Filled out from reference TRBV7-2 and TRBJ2-6, the complete variable domain reads GAGVSQSPSNKVTEKGKDVELRCDPISGHTALYWYRQSLGQGLEFLIYFQGNSAPDKSGLPSDRFSAERTGGSVSTLTIQRTQQEDSAVYLCASSPPGGGSKSGANVLTFGAGSRLTVL.

The V and J genes are TRBV12-3 or TRBV12-4 and TRBJ2-1; 13 bases are shared with TRBD2. The CDR3 has 16 residues. V was clipped by 5 bases and J by 8 bases; unmatched bases: 9. The CDR3 coding sequence is TGTGCCAGCAGTCCCCGGACTAGCGGGGGAGGGGATGAGCAGTTCTTC. Translation: CASSPRTSGGGDEQFF.

The chain couples TRBV3-1 to TRBJ2-7; D is unclear. The V and J ends lost 3 bases and 3 bases respectively, with 6 bases between them. Germline V lookup: CDR1 LGHDT, CDR2 YNNKEL (reference sequence). This CDR3 comprises 12 residues. CDR3 DNA: TGTGCCAGCAGCCAGTCGAACTACGAGCAGTACTTC. This codes for CASSQSNYEQYF.

This clonotype was seen only a few times. The genes are TRBV20-1 and TRBJ2-5, with D maybe TRBD2 (6 bases). The J call is in doubt because the DNA end fits TRBJ2-7 better. The CDR3 spans 15 residues. Per the germline V gene, CDR1 is DFQATT and CDR2 is SNEGSKA (reference sequence). CDR3 loop: CSARTAAGFGYEQYF. The CDR3 DNA reads TGCAGTGCTAGAACGGCGGCGGGGTTTGGCTACGAGCAGTACTTC.

V gene TRBV4-3 combines with J gene TRBJ2-5, with 8 bases that match TRBD2. Germline trimming cut 1 base from V and 4 bases from J; bases unmatched to any gene: 8. CDR1 is LGHNA and CDR2 is YSLEER in the germline V gene. The CDR3 extends over 16 amino acids. This chain's CDR3 is CASSQVFGGASETQYF. As DNA, the CDR3 is TGCGCCAGCAGCCAAGTGTTCGGGGGGGCCTCAGAGACCCAGTACTTC.

This chain links TRBV20-1 with TRBJ2-3; D possibly corresponds to TRBD2 (6 bases). Germline CDR1 is DFQATT and CDR2 is SNEGSKA (reference sequence). With 6 bases removed from V and 5 bases from J, the gap between germline ends came to 30 bases. The CDR3 sequence is 18 residues long. CDR3 bases: TGCAGTGCCCCCACACGCCCCCAGACTAGACGTCGGCTAGATACGCAGTATTTT. Its translation: CSAPTRPQTRRRLDTQYF.

This rearrangement joins TRBV20-1 to TRBJ2-1; 7 bases line up with TRBD2. Trimming cost V 0 bases and J 10 bases; bases outside gene matches: 0. Germline loops: CDR1 DFQATT, CDR2 SNEGSKA (reference sequence). CDR3 length: 11 residues. The CDR3 bases are TGCAGTGCTAGAGAGGGGGGGGAGCAGTTCTTC. This gives the protein CSAREGGEQFF.

The chain links TRBV6-2 or TRBV6-3 to TRBJ2-4; TRBD2 aligns across 10 bases. The DNA matches TRBJ2-7 better at its end, which makes the J call doubtful. The CDR3 spans 14 residues. Looked up from germline, CDR1 is MNHEY and CDR2 is SVGEGT. The CDR3 here is CASSFSGGVGEQYF. The CDR3 nucleotides are TGTGCCAGCAGCTTCAGCGGGGGGGTTGGCGAGCAGTACTTC.

The chain uses TRBV6-1 and TRBJ2-1; D is perhaps TRBD1 (5 bases). Between the trimmed V and J ends, which lost 6 bases and 5 bases, there was a span of 11 bases. The germline CDR1 and CDR2 sequences are MNHNS and SASEGT. This CDR3 is 13 amino acids long. In DNA, the CDR3 is TGTGCCAGCAGGACGACAGCAAACAATGAGCAGTTCTTC. Encoded protein: CASRTTANNEQFF.

The chain employs TRBV29-1 and TRBJ1-2; D unresolved. V lost 6 bases to trimming and J lost 0 bases, with 14 bases between them. The length of the CDR3 is 14 residues. From germline, CDR1 is SQVTM and CDR2 ANQGSEA. CDR3 in DNA: TGCAGCGTGGAGGTATCGGATTCTAACTATGGCTACACCTTC. Its protein product is CSVEVSDSNYGYTF.

This clonotype has just a few counts. This chain connects TRBV11-2 to TRBJ2-1; D unclear. The V and J ends lost 0 bases and 4 bases respectively, with 10 bases between them. The CDR3 has 15 residues. Per the germline V gene, CDR1 is SGHAT and CDR2 is FQNNGV. In DNA, the CDR3 is TGTGCCAGCAGCTTAGATCTACAGCTTTACAATGAGCAGTTCTTC. Its protein product is CASSLDLQLYNEQFF.

This clonotype was seen a handful of times. V usage is TRBV7-2 and J usage is TRBJ2-7, with 12 bases aligning to TRBD2. CDR1 SGHTA and CDR2 FQGNSA come from the germline V gene. Trimming took 1 base from V and 4 from J; bases not matched to a gene: 5. The CDR3 length is 16 residues. CDR3 sequence reads: CASSLGLAGGQYEQYF. The CDR3 region has the DNA TGTGCCAGCAGCTTAGGGCTAGCGGGGGGGCAGTACGAGCAGTACTTC. Full variable domain (missing parts from reference TRBV7-2 and TRBJ2-7): GAGVSQSPSNKVTEKGKDVELRCDPISGHTALYWYRQSLGQGLEFLIYFQGNSAPDKSGLPSDRFSAERTGGSVSTLTIQRTQQEDSAVYLCASSLGLAGGQYEQYFGPGTRLTVT.

The CDR3 protein is CASSQQGLSNEKLFF. The CDR3 nucleotides read TGCGCCAGCAGCCAGCAGGGACTGTCTAATGAAAAACTGTTTTTT. The rearrangement uses TRBV4-1 and TRBJ1-4, with D tentatively TRBD1 (5 bases). The CDR3 covers 15 residues. CDR1 MGHRA and CDR2 YSYEKL come from the germline V gene. Trimming took 3 bases from V and 3 from J, leaving 11 bases between them.

Worth noting for this clonotype: At one of its ends the junction is not consistent with the germline gene, which may arise from a read error. CDR3 coding DNA: TGTGCCAGCAGTCCAGGCTTCAATCGGCCCCAGCATTTT. Translating it yields CASSPGFNRPQHF. V usage is TRBV6-2 or TRBV6-3 and J usage is TRBJ1-5; no definite D call. In germline, CDR1 is MNHEY, CDR2 SVGEGT. The CDR3 sequence is 13 residues long.

This clonotype was seen only once. The gene calls are TRBV6-6 and TRBJ2-3; tentatively, D is TRBD1 (6 bases). Trimming took 6 bases from V and 0 from J, leaving 13 bases between them. The CDR3 is 15 residues long. Germline CDR1 reads MNHNY; CDR2 reads SVGAGI (reference sequence). The CDR3 coding sequence is TGTGCCAGCAGGAGCGGACAGTCTAGCACAGATACGCAGTATTTT. Its protein product is CASRSGQSSTDTQYF.

V is TRBV6-4 and J is TRBJ1-2, with 9 positions matching TRBD1. Germline V CDR1 and CDR2: MRHNA, SNTAGT. With 0 bases clipped from V and 1 base from J, the junction kept 12 bases outside the gene matches. This CDR3 region has 19 residues. The CDR3 DNA reads as TGTGCCAGCAGTGACTCGAGTGAGGGCTACAGGGGGCTTAACTATGGCTACACCTTC. Its protein product is CASSDSSEGYRGLNYGYTF.

This clonotype was seen a handful of times. The CDR3 reads CASSPSTNSPLHF. CDR3 DNA: TGCGCCAGCAGCCCATCGACCAATTCACCCCTCCACTTT. The chain carries TRBV4-3 and TRBJ1-6; D is uncertain. Germline V gives CDR1 LGHNA, CDR2 YSLEER. Trimming took 4 bases from V and 7 from J, leaving 8 bases between them. This CDR3 comprises 13 residues.

The chain links TRBV28 to TRBJ2-4, with D possibly being TRBD1 (6 bases). Germline V gene sequence: CDR1 MDHEN, CDR2 SYDVKM. The CDR3 spans 15 residues. The V end lost 1 base, the J end lost 0 bases, and 7 bases lay between the germline ends. The CDR3 protein is CASSLLGGAKNIQYF. CDR3 DNA: TGTGCCAGCAGTTTATTAGGGGGAGCCAAAAACATTCAGTACTTC.

V usage is TRBV12-3 or TRBV12-4 and J usage is TRBJ2-3; D remains unclear. This CDR3 has 10 residues. V lost 6 bases and J lost 7, with 5 bases in between. This CDR3 reads CASSQYTQYF. For the CDR3, the DNA is TGTGCCAGCAGCCAATATACGCAGTATTTT.

V is TRBV5-1 and J is TRBJ2-7; a possible D gene is TRBD2 (6 bases). The CDR3 is made up of 16 amino acids. Germline assignment: CDR1 SGHRS and CDR2 YFSETQ. The V end was cut by 0 bases, the J end by 0 bases, with 13 bases between. The CDR3 coding sequence is TGCGCCAGCAGCTTGGGCGGGACGGGCCTCTCCTACGAGCAGTACTTC. This gives the protein CASSLGGTGLSYEQYF.